Listed below are T cell receptor beta chains from one sample, sequenced in a study of T cell changes during pregnancy in multiple sclerosis. Measured with immunoSEQ multiplex PCR; TCRdb has only the in-frame clones, and not every one. The sample includes roughly 31,000 clones, about 89% of them seen just once. The sequences come from CD8+ T cells from peripheral blood mononuclear cells, collected before pregnancy. These receptors came from a female donor with multiple sclerosis, enrolled in a pregnancy study. CDR3s include the opening cysteine and the closing phenylalanine or tryptophan. The D gene is left open where the match is weak. Rows may omit the clone size; those that give it use once, few, many or a size class.

J gene,clone size,V gene,D gene,CDR3 protein,CDR3 DNA
TRBJ2-7,-,TRBV7-8,-,CASSLAQRGSIYEQYF,TGTGCCAGCAGCTTAGCGCAAAGGGGTTCTATCTACGAGCAGTACTTC
TRBJ1-1,-,TRBV30,TRBD1,CAWAGQHNTEAFF,TGTGCCTGGGCGGGACAGCATAACACTGAAGCTTTCTTT
TRBJ2-5,-,TRBV13,-,CASSSLGELETQYF,TGTGCCAGCAGCTCCCTGGGAGAGTTAGAGACCCAGTACTTC
TRBJ1-6,-,TRBV6-5,TRBD1,CASRPGQGNSPLHF,TGTGCCAGCAGACCGGGACAGGGTAATTCACCCCTCCACTTT
TRBJ2-1,once,TRBV5-1,-,CASSLQGVPYNEQFF,TGCGCCAGCAGCCTCCAGGGTGTACCCTACAATGAGCAGTTCTTC
TRBJ1-2,-,TRBV7-9,-,CASSLVVIRNYGYTF,TGTGCCAGCAGCTTAGTGGTCATCAGAAACTATGGCTACACCTTC
TRBJ2-7,-,TRBV29-1,-,CSVEAGVGALLEQYF,TGCAGCGTTGAAGCGGGGGTTGGGGCCCTACTGGAGCAGTACTTC
TRBJ1-5,-,TRBV28,-,CASSLTPSLGRSEQPQHF,TGTGCCAGCAGTTTAACCCCCTCATTGGGGCGAAGCGAGCAGCCCCAGCATTTT
TRBJ2-7,-,TRBV6-5,-,CASSYGLEAYEQYF,TGTGCCAGCAGTTACGGTCTAGAGGCGTACGAGCAGTACTTC
TRBJ1-2,-,TRBV13,-,CASSFGFDGYTF,TGTGCCAGCAGCTTCGGTTTTGATGGCTACACCTTC
TRBJ2-7,-,TRBV7-9,TRBD2,CASSPRGTSGYEQYF,TGTGCCAGCAGCCCCCGAGGGACTAGCGGGTACGAGCAGTACTTC
TRBJ2-7,-,TRBV28,TRBD1,CASSFPATGGGYEQYF,TGTGCCAGCAGTTTCCCCGCGACAGGGGGCGGGTACGAGCAGTACTTC
TRBJ2-5,-,TRBV6-4,TRBD1,CASSEGQGAGETQYF,TGTGCCAGCAGCGAGGGACAGGGGGCAGGGGAGACCCAGTACTTC
TRBJ1-1,-,TRBV2,-,CASSGGHTEAFF,TGTGCCAGCAGTGGGGGGCACACTGAAGCTTTCTTT
TRBJ2-3,-,TRBV6-1,-,CASSEPPGGTDTQYF,TGTGCCAGCAGTGAGCCCCCGGGGGGCACAGATACGCAGTATTTT
TRBJ2-7,once,TRBV7-2,-,CASSLAAGAPYEQYF,TGTGCCAGCAGCTTAGCGGCAGGGGCCCCCTACGAGCAGTACTTC
TRBJ2-1,-,TRBV19,-,CASSIHRTLDRQRLFF,TGTGCCAGTAGTATCCACCGAACACTCGACAGGCAGAGGCTGTTCTTC